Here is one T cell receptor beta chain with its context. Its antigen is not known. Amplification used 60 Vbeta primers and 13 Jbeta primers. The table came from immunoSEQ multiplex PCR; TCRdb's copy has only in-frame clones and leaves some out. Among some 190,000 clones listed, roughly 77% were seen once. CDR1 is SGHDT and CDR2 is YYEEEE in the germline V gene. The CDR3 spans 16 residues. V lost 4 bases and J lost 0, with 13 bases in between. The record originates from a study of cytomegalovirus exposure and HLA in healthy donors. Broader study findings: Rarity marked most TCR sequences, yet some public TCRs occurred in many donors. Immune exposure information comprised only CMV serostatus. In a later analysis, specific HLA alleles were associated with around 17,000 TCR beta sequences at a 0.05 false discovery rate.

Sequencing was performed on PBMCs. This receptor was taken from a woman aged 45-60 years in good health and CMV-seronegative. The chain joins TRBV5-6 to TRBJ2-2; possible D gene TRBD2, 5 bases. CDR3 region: CASSADWNTNTGELFF. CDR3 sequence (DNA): TGTGCCAGCAGCGCGGACTGGAATACGAACACCGGGGAGCTGTTTTTT.